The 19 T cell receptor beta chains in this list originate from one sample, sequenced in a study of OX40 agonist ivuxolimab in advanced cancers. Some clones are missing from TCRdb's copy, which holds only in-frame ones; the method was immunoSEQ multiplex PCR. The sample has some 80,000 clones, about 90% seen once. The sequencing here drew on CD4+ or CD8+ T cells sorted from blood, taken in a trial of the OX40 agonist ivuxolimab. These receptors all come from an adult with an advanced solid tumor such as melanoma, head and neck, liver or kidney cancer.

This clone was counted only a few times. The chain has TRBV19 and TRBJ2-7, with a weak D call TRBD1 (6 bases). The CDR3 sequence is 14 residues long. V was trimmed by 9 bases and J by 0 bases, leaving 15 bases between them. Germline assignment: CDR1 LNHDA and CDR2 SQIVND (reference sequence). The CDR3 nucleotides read TGTGCCAGCAAGGACAGCCTTAGCTCCTACGAGCAGTACTTC. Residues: CASKDSLSSYEQYF.

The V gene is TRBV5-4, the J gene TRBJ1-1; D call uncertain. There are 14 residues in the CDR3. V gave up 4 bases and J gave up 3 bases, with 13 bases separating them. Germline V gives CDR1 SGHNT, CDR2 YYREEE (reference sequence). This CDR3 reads CASSPYTLHTEAFF. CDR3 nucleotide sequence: TGTGCCAGCAGCCCATATACCCTCCACACTGAAGCTTTCTTT. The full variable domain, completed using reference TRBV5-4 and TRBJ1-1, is ETGVTQSPTHLIKTRGQQVTLRCSSQSGHNTVSWYQQALGQGPQFIFQYYREEENGRGNFPPRFSGLQFPNYSSELNVNALELDDSALYLCASSPYTLHTEAFFGQGTRLTVV.

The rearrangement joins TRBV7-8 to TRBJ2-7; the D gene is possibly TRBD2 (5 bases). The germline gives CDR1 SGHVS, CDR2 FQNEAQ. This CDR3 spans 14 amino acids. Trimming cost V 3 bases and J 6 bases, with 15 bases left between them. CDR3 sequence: CASSLGGFYGEQYF. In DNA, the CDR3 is TGTGCCAGCAGCTTGGGCGGGTTCTACGGCGAGCAGTACTTC.

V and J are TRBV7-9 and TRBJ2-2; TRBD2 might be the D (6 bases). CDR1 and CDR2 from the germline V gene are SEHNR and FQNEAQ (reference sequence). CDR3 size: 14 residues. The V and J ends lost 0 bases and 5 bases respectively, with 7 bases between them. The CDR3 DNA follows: TGTGCCAGCAGCTTAGCGGGGGGAACCGGGGAGCTGTTTTTT. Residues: CASSLAGGTGELFF.

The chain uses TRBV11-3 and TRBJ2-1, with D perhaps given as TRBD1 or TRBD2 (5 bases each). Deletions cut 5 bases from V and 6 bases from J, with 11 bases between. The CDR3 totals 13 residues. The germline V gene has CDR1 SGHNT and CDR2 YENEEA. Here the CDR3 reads CASSHGTGNEQFF. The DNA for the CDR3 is TGTGCCAGCAGCCACGGGACCGGCAATGAGCAGTTCTTC.

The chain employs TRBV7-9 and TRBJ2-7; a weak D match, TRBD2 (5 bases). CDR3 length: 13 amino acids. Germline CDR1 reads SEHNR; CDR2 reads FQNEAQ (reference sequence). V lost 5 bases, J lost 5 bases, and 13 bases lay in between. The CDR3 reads CASSRPGVHEQYF. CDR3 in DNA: TGTGCCAGCAGCCGACCCGGGGTCCACGAGCAGTACTTC.

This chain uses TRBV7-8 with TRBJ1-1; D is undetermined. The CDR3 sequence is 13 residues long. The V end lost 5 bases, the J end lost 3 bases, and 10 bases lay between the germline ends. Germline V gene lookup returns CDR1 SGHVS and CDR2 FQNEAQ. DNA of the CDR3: TGTGCCAGCAGCGCTTACAGTTACACTGAAGCTTTCTTT. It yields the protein CASSAYSYTEAFF.

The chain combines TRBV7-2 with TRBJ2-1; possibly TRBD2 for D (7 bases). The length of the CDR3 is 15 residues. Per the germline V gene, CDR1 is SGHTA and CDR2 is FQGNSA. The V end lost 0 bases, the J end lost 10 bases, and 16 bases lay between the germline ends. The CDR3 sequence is CASSLAEGGPVEQFF. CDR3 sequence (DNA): TGTGCCAGCAGCTTAGCGGAGGGGGGGCCCGTGGAGCAGTTCTTC.

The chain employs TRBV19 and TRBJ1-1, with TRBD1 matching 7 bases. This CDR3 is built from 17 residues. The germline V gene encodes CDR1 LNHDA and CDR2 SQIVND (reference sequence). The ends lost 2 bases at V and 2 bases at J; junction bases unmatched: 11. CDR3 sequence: CASSINRQGNPNTEAFF. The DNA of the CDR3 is TGTGCCAGTAGTATAAACCGACAGGGAAACCCTAACACTGAAGCTTTCTTT.

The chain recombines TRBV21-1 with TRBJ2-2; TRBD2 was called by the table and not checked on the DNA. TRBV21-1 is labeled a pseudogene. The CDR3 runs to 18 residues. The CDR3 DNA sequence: TGTGCCAGCAGCAAAGTAGTGACTAGCGGGAGGAACACCGGGGAGCTGTTTTTT. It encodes CASSKVVTSGRNTGELFF.

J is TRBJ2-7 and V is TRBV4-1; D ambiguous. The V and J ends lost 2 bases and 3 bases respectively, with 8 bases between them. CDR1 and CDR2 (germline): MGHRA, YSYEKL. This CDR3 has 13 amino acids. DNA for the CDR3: TGCGCCAGCAGCCAAAGACTCTACTACGAGCAGTACTTC. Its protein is CASSQRLYYEQYF.

The CDR3: CASSLVGGTNTGELFF. The CDR3 DNA follows: TGTGCCAGCAGCTTAGTCGGCGGAACGAACACCGGGGAGCTGTTTTTT. V and J are TRBV7-2 and TRBJ2-2; D gene uncertain. The germline V gene encodes CDR1 SGHTA and CDR2 FQGNSA. Trimming took 1 base from V and 0 from J, leaving 9 bases between them. The CDR3 contains 16 residues.

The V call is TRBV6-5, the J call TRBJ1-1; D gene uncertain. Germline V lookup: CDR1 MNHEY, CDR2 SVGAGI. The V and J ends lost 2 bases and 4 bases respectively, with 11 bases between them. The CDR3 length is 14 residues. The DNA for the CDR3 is TGTGCCAGCAGTTACAACCGGCGTTCCACTGAAGCTTTCTTT. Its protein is CASSYNRRSTEAFF.

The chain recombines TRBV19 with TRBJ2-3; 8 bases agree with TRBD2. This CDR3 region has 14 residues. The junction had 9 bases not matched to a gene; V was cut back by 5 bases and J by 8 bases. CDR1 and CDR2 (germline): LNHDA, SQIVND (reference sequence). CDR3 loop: CASSGPPGLGTQYF. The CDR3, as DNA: TGTGCCAGTAGTGGACCCCCGGGACTAGGTACGCAGTATTTT.

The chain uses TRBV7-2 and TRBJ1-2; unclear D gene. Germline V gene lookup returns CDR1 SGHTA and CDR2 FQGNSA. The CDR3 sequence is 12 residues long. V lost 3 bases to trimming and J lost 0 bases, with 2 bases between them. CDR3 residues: CASSFSNYGYTF. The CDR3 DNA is TGTGCCAGCAGCTTCTCTAACTATGGCTACACCTTC.

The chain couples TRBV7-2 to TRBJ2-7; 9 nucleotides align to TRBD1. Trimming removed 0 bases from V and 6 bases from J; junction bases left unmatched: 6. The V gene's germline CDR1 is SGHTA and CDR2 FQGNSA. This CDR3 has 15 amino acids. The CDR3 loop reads CASSLAGQGLGEQYF. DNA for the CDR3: TGTGCCAGCAGCTTAGCTGGACAGGGGCTGGGCGAGCAGTACTTC.

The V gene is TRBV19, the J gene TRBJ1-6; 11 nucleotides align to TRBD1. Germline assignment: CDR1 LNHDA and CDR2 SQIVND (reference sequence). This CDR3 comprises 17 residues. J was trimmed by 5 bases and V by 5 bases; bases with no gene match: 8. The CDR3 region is CASSPRTGGRNNSPLHF. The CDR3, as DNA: TGTGCCAGTAGTCCCCGGACAGGGGGCCGAAATAATTCACCCCTCCACTTT.

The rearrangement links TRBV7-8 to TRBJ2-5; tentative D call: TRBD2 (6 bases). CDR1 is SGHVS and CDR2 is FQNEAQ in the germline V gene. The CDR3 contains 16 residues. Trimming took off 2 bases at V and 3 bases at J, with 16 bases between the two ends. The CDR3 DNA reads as TGTGCCAGCAGCTTACGTAGACTAGGGCTGAAAGAGACCCAGTACTTC. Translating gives CASSLRRLGLKETQYF.

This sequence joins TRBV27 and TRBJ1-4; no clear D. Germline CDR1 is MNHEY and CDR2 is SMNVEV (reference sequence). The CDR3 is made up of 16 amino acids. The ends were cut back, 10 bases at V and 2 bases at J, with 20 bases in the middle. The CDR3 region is CATGFAGGGTNEKLFF. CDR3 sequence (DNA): TGTGCCACCGGTTTCGCCGGTGGTGGGACTAATGAAAAACTGTTTTTT.